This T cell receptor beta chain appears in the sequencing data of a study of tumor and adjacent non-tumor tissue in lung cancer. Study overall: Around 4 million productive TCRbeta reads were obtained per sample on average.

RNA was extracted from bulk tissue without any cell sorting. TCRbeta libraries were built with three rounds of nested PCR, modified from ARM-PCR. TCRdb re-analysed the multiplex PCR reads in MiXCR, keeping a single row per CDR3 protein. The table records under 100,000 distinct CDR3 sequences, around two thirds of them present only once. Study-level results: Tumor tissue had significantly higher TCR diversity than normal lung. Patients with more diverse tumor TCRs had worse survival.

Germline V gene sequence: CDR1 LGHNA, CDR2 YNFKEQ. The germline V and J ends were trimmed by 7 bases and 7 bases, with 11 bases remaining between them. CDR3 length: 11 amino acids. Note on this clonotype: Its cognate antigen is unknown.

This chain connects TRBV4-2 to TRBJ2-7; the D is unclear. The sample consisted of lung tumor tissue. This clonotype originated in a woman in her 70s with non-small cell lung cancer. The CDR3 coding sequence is TGTGCCAGCAACGAAGAAGATGAGCAGTACTTC. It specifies CASNEEDEQYF.